This TCR beta chain was captured by sequencing in a study of patients with pleural tuberculosis. This clonotype was found many times. Trimming cost V 6 bases and J 5 bases, with 16 bases left between them. This CDR3 is 14 amino acids long. CDR1 SGHAT and CDR2 FQNNGV come from the germline V gene. TCRdb processed the reads anew with MiXCR; each CDR3 protein has one entry. The sample consists of about 50,000 distinct CDR3 sequences, around 7% of them appearing once. The receptor was isolated from a human donor with pleural tuberculosis. This chain uses TRBV11-2 with TRBJ2-5; D remains unclear. The CDR3 region has the DNA TGTGCCAGCAGACCCGGGTCAGAGTCTGAGACCCAGTACTTC. Translated: CASRPGSESETQYF.